The sample holds many counts of the clone carrying this T cell receptor beta chain. This record comes from a study of shared clonotypes between healthy human individuals. Trimming cost V 3 bases and J 4 bases, with 11 bases left between them. CDR3 size: 14 residues. Germline-derived CDR1 and CDR2 are SGHTA and FQGNSA. Profiled with immunoSEQ multiplex PCR; TCRdb holds only in-frame clones, not every one. The table records around 990,000 clones, around three quarters of them present only once. The specimen was memory CD4+ T cells from PBMCs. Subset denoted: CD45RA-negative fraction. The clonotype comes from a man aged 18 to 30 in good health. Some clones in this sample may be carry-over from other donors' samples. The chain couples TRBV7-2 to TRBJ2-3, with D possibly TRBD2 on 6 matching bases. The CDR3 loop reads CASSFGTPPDTQYF. The CDR3 DNA reads TGTGCCAGCAGCTTCGGGACTCCCCCAGATACGCAGTATTTT.